This T cell receptor (beta chain) was profiled in a study of cytomegalovirus exposure and HLA in healthy donors (TCRdb year 2017). As for the study more broadly: According to an earlier analysis of around 600 of the donors, about 180 million T cells yielded roughly 110 million unique TCR beta sequences and roughly 280 Gb of sequence data. Around 320 gigabases of sequencing data and roughly 90 million unique TCR sequences were included in an early release covering several hundred HLA-typed donors. Among the roughly 410 genotyped donors, around 79% belonged to the genetic ancestry cluster associated with self-reported Caucasian donors. The study aimed to test whether cataloging public T cell receptors could reveal signatures of past pathogen exposure. Using immunosequencing, the study profiled T cell repertoires from 500 to 800 subjects and related those repertoires to cytomegalovirus serostatus. A separate validation cohort of approximately 120 different subjects was used in addition to the approximately 700-subject first cohort. To predict cytomegalovirus infection status, the study brought together high-throughput TCR immunosequencing, statistical association of individual TCRs with disease status, and machine learning. In a later analysis, previously published TCR beta repertoires from roughly 710 donors were re-analyzed and high-resolution HLA genotyping was added so that TCR occurrence patterns could be studied. In the later analysis, no new phenotypic data were used to find candidate immune exposures; instead, reliance was placed on TCR beta sequences and their occurrence across donors. An earlier analysis of nearly 600 of the donors applied high-throughput TCR beta sequencing to assess whether each TCR beta V gene segment acted as functional or pseudogenic. Donor age, sex, ethnicity and CMV serostatus were compiled alongside the repertoire data. Genome-wide SNP genotypes for about 60% of the 666 donors were used in a later genetic analysis, which treated that subset as a discovery cohort. All discovery cohort repertoires had been generated using a single sequencing platform. Both class I and class II loci were covered by HLA typing, at four-digit resolution. The number of donors typed differed by locus, with 629-630 for A, B, C, DRB1 and DQB1, more than 500 for DQA1, approximately 580 for DPA1, and under 490 for DPB1. About 5 DR-DQ haplotypes were handled as single units for association and clustering, since linkage in the cohort was strong. Across some 400 genotyped donors of the cohort, an average of roughly 250,000 unique TCR beta nucleotide sequences per donor were sequenced, and 15% to 20% of those sequences were non-productive. What the study reported, not specific to this receptor: Most TCR sequences were observed very rarely across donors, whereas some public TCRs were present in many individuals. In an earlier analysis of more than 500 of the donors, most TCR beta V segments appeared in productive rearrangements about 87% or about 30% of the time, broadly matching IMGT annotations. The classifier was reported to diagnose cytomegalovirus status with high specificity and sensitivity in both the original cohort and the validation cohort. Because counts were too low, seventeen rarely observed V segments, including chromosome 9 orphons, were left out of the earlier analysis of some 600 of the donors. In vitro tests confirmed that three of the cytomegalovirus-associated TCR beta chains recognize cytomegalovirus antigens. Because HLA typing was missing for some donors at each locus, association tests included only the typed subset. It was suggested by the authors that the approach could potentially be generalized to other disease states and immunological phenotypes. The presence/absence analyses assumed that sequencing depth was roughly uniform across donors, and that assumption may not be true. For the cohort, immune exposure information was limited to CMV serostatus. The 87-base-pair reads could not distinguish some IMGT-functional V segments, including TRBV6-2 and TRBV6-3, so those segments were excluded. In a later analysis, 15,000 to 20,000 TCR beta sequences were associated with specific HLA alleles at a false discovery rate of 0.05. Compared with the approximately 600-donor mean, donors in an Asian-associated ancestry cluster had fewer N-insertions in productive TCRs, according to a later genetic analysis. Assigning TCR associations to individual alleles was difficult when HLA alleles, especially DR and DQ, strongly co-occurred. A further reported finding was that TCR beta sequences accurately predicted the HLA-A and HLA-B alleles for most subjects in the first cohort. Linkage disequilibrium might explain the correlated functional status among segregating V segments, but an unknown experimental factor could not be ruled out. In a later genetic analysis, a missense DCLRE1C variant was associated with V-gene and J-gene trimming of TCR beta chains, and the association was replicated in an independent cohort. A later analysis reported that several top co-occurrence clusters appeared linked to parvovirus B19, influenza, CMV and Epstein-Barr virus. A group of highly shared sequence variants was considered likely to be a technical artifact of the sequencing pipeline. The study listed 150 to 200 TCR beta chains as associated with cytomegalovirus. A later analysis found that HLA-associated TCR beta chains were more clonally expanded and had lower generation probabilities than equally common non-associated chains. A later analysis found that TCR association rates varied across HLA loci, with DRB1 alleles showing the most associated TCRs and HLA-C alleles the fewest. In a later analysis, most CMV-associated TCR beta chains were found to appear HLA-restricted, with HLA associations seemingly driven largely by CMV exposure. This cohort had only TCR beta chains sequenced, and the lack of alpha or paired-chain data limited which features could be detected.

The cohort was made up of 650 to 700 healthy bone marrow donors. All cohort members were sampled while nominally healthy, although unrecorded immune exposures were likely present. The donor tested CMV seropositive, placing the donor among the roughly 300 seropositive members of the cohort. A peripheral blood sample was collected from each donor, and TCR beta sequencing was performed on peripheral blood mononuclear cells. The Qiagen DNeasy Blood Extraction Kit was used to extract genomic DNA from the blood cell samples. Library prep was done by the immunoSEQ multiplex PCR assay. For the multiplex PCR, a mixture combining 60 forward primers for TCR Vbeta segments and 13 reverse primers for TCR Jbeta segments was used. A multiplex PCR assay on genomic DNA amplified the CDR3 region of rearranged TCR beta genes. The Illumina HiSeq System was used to sequence the amplified TCR beta libraries as 87-base-pair reads. Under the source paper's analysis protocol: A later analysis tallied some 79 million unique TCR beta chains across the 666 repertoires, and approximately 11 million of those chains were shared by two or more donors. To remove PCR and sequencing errors, raw reads were error-corrected and collapsed into unique sequences using a nearest-neighbor algorithm that merged closely related sequences. Alignment of CDR3 sequences to IMGT reference sequences was used to assign V, D and J gene segments. For a sequence to be retained, a match of at least six nucleotides was required to both a V gene segment and a J gene segment. A rearrangement was called productive if the CDR3 had no stop codons and remained in frame with V and J, and every other rearrangement was called non-productive. Following IMGT convention, CDR3 was defined as the stretch from the second conserved V-encoded cysteine to the conserved J-encoded phenylalanine. The earlier analysis of approximately 590 of the donors excluded any sequence lacking an unambiguous match to a single V gene segment. In an earlier analysis of several hundred of the donors, V segments were called functional above 56.7% productive rearrangements and were called segregating when the between-donor standard deviation exceeded 5%. To diagnose cytomegalovirus status from the catalog of TCR beta chain sequences, a statistical classification framework was built. V and J gene assignment, in a later analysis, came from comparing TCR nucleotide sequences with IMGT/GENE-DB human TR gene sequences. The TCRdist pipeline was used in a later analysis to assign CDR3 sequences and most-parsimonious VDJ recombination scenarios. A later analysis defined each TCR beta chain by its CDR3 amino acid sequence plus V-gene family, and excluded reads lacking a unique V-gene family. A later analysis removed 600 or so highly shared, low-generation-probability nucleotide sequences to deal with suspected cross-contamination and a sequencing artifact. For each public chain, a later analysis derived a clonal expansion index from normalized ranks of inferred template counts within each repertoire. In a later analysis, generation probabilities were computed using a VDJ recombination model fitted to out-of-frame rearrangements, and the results were checked against IGoR. A later analysis scored TCR-TCR, TCR-HLA and TCR-CMV co-occurrence with hypergeometric tests, applying a repertoire-size bias correction to TCR pairs. False discovery rates were estimated in a later analysis by permuting HLA or CMV assignments 20 times. In a later analysis, co-occurring TCRs were grouped using DBSCAN, with TCRdist sequence similarity added in when clustering inside HLA-allele-positive subsets. Co-occurrence clustering excluded repertoires with fewer than 30,000 or more than 120,000 public chains, plus five with anomalous nucleotide sharing. TCRdb's version of the immuneACCESS table is confined to in-frame rearrangements and falls short of the full clone set. An unresolved V gene accounts for under half of the shortfall where checked; the remainder is of unknown origin. V and J calls and clone size are as listed in that table; D and trimming were resolved from the DNA. This sample holds 150,000 to 200,000 clones; roughly 72% were observed only once. The top ten clones comprise 2% to 2.5% of the sample.

Spanning cysteine to phenylalanine, the CDR3 consists of 15 amino acids. Only CDR3 DNA is held: 45 bases, read in frame from base 1. CDR1 and CDR2 are drawn from the germline V gene (reference sequence): PRHDT, FYEKMQ. V trim: 4 bases; J trim: 9 bases; unmatched bases: 7. About this clone: This receptor's antigen is unknown. Base qualities are missing; no much larger clone stands one base away.

This TCR was recovered from a woman aged 25 to 39 in good health and CMV-seropositive. Sample: PBMCs. The sequence is built from TRBV13 and TRBJ2-1; TRBD2 lines up with 12 middle nucleotides. CDR3 protein: CASSSSGRGNGEQFF. DNA sequence: TGTGCCAGCAGCTCTAGCGGGAGGGGAAACGGTGAGCAGTTCTTC.